The source of this T cell receptor (beta chain) is a study of shared clonotypes between healthy human individuals. The repertoire was sequenced with immunoSEQ multiplex PCR; TCRdb's copy has only in-frame clones and lacks some. There are some 2.1 million clones in the sample; just over 90% occur only once, and under 2% lies in the top ten. The germline gives CDR1 SGDLS, CDR2 YYNGEE. V was clipped by 5 bases and J by 6 bases, with 12 bases between them. The CDR3 is made up of 12 amino acids. CD8 cells classed as naive were CD45RO-negative and positively selected for CCR7, excluding terminally differentiated effector memory CD45RA+ cells. Study-wide findings and caveats: Across a few donors, naive CD4 shared 4.5% to 6%, naive CD8 around 3.5%, memory CD4 about 2.5%, memory CD8 about 0.4%. Sampling involved blood alone; tissue repertoires likely differ.

Comment on this clone: Its target is unknown.

This chain uses TRBV9 with TRBJ2-7, with D tentatively TRBD2 (6 bases). Material for sequencing was naive CD8+ T cells from PBMCs. The receptor was isolated from a young man in good health. Some clones in this sample may be carry-over from other donors' samples. CDR3 DNA sequence: TGTGCCAGCAGTGAACTGGGGGGCGAGCAGTACTTC. Translating gives CASSELGGEQYF.